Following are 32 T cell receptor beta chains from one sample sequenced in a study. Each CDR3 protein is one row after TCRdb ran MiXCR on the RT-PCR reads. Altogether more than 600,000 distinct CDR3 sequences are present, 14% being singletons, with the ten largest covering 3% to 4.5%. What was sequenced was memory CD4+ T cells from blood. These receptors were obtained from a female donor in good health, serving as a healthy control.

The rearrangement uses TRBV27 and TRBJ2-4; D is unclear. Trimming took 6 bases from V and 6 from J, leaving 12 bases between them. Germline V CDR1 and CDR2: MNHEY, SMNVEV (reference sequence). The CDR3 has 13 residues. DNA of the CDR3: TGTGCCAGCAGGTTTACCTCCACAAACATTCAGTACTTC. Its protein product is CASRFTSTNIQYF.

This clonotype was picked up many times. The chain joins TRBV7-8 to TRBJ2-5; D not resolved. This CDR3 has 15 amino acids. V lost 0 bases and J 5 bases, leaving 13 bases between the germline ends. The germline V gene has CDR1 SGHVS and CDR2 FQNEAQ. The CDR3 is CASSLAGSLAETQYF. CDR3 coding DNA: TGTGCCAGCAGCTTAGCGGGATCACTTGCGGAGACCCAGTACTTC.

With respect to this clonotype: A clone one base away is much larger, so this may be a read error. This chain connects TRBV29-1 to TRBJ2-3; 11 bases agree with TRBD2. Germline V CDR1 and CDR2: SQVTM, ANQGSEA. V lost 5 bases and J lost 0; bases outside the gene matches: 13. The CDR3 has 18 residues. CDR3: CSVSFLGLAEESTDTQYF. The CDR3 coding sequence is TGCAGCGTTTCTTTTCTGGGACTAGCGGAGGAGAGCACAGATACGCAGTATTTT.

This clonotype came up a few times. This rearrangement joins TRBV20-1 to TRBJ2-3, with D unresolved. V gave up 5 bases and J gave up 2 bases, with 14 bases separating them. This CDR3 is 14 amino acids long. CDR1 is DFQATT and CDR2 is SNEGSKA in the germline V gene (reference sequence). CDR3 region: CSAPHGRTTDTQYF. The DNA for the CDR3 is TGCAGTGCTCCCCATGGGCGGACCACAGATACGCAGTATTTT.

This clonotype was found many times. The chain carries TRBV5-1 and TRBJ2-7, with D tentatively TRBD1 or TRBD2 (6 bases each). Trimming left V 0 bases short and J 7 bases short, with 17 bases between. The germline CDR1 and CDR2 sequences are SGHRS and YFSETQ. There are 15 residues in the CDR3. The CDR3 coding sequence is TGCGCCAGCAGCTTGGAGGGGCCGGGGGCTAGTGAGCAGTACTTC. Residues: CASSLEGPGASEQYF. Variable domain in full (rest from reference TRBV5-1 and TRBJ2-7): KAGVTQTPRYLIKTRGQQVTLSCSPISGHRSVSWYQQTPGQGLQFLFEYFSETQRNKGNFPGRFSGRQFSNSRSEMNVSTLELGDSALYLCASSLEGPGASEQYFGPGTRLTVT.

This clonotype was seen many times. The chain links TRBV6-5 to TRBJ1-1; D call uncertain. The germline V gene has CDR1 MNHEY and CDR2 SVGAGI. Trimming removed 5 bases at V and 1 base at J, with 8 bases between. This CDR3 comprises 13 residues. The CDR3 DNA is TGTGCCAGCAGTACCCAGACGAACACTGAAGCTTTCTTT. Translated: CASSTQTNTEAFF.

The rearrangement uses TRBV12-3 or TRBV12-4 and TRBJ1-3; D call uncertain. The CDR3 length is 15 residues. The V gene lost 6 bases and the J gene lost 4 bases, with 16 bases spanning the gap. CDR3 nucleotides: TGTGCCAGCAGCACCACGCTGGGGTCCGGAAACACCATATATTTT. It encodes CASSTTLGSGNTIYF.

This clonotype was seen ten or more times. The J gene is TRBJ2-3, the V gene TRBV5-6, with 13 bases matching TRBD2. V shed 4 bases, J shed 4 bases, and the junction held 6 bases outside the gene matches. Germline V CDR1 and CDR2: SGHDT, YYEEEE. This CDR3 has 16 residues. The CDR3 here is CASSQLAGGPADTQYF. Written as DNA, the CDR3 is TGTGCCAGCAGCCAACTAGCGGGAGGGCCGGCAGATACGCAGTATTTT.

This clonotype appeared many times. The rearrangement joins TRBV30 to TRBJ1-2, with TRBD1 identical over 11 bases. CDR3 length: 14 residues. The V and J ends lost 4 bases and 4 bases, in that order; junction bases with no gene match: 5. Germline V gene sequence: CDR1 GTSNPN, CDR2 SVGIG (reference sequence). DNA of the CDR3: TGTGCCTGGAACCTGGACAGGGGGCTCTATGGCTACACCTTC. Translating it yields CAWNLDRGLYGYTF.

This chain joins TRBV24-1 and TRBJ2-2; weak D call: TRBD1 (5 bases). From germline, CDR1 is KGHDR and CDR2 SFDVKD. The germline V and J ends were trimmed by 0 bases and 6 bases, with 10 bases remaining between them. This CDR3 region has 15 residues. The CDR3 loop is CATSDLLQGAGELFF. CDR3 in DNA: TGTGCCACCAGTGATTTGCTGCAGGGTGCCGGGGAGCTGTTTTTT.

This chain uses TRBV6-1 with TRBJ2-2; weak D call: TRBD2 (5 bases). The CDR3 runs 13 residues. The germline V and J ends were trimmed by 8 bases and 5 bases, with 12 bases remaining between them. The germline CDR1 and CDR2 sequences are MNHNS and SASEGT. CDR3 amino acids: CASGEQLTGELFF. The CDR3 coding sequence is TGTGCCAGCGGGGAGCAGCTAACCGGGGAGCTGTTTTTT.

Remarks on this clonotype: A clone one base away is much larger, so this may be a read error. The CDR3 is CASSFNVIYGYTF. The CDR3 nucleotides are TGTGCCAGCAGTTTCAACGTAATCTATGGCTACACCTTC. The gene calls are TRBV12-3 or TRBV12-4 and TRBJ1-2; D uncertain. V lost 3 bases, J lost 4 bases, and 9 bases lay in between. The CDR3 has 13 amino acids.

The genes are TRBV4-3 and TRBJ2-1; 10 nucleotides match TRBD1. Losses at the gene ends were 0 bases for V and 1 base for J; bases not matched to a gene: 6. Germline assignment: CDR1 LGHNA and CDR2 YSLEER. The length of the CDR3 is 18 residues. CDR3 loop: CASSQDRDRGWSYNEQFF. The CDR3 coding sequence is TGCGCCAGCAGCCAAGATAGGGACAGGGGATGGTCCTACAATGAGCAGTTCTTC.

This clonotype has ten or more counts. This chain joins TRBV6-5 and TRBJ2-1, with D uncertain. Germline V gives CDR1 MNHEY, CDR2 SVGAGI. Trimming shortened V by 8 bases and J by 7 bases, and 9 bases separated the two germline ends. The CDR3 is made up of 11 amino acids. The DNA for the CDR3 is TGTGCCAGCCGCTATAAAAATGAGCAGTTCTTC. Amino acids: CASRYKNEQFF.

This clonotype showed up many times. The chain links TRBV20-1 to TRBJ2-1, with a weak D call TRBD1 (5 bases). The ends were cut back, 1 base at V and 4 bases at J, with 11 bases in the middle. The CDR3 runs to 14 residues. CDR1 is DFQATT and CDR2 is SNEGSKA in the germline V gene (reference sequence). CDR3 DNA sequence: TGCAGTGCTAGAGGACAGCTGGTATACAATGAGCAGTTCTTC. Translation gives CSARGQLVYNEQFF.

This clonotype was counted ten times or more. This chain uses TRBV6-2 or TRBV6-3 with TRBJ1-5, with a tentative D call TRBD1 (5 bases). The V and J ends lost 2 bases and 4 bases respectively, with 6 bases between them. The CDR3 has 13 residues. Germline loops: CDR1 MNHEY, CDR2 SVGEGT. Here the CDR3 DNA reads TGTGCCAGCAGTTACGGGGGGAATCAGCCCCAGCATTTT. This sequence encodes CASSYGGNQPQHF.

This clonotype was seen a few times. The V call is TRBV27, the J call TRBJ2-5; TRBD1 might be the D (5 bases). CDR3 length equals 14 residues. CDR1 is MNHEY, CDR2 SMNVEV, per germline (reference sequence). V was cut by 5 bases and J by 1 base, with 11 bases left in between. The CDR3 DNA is TGTGCCAGCAGTCCAGGGATTAGCCAAGAGACCCAGTACTTC. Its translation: CASSPGISQETQYF.

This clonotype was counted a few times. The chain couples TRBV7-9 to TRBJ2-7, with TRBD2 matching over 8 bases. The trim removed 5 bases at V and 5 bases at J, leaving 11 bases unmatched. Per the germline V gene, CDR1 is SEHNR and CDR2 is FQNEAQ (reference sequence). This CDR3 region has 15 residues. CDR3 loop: CASSRGGAGSHEQYF. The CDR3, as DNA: TGTGCCAGCAGCCGGGGGGGGGCAGGGAGCCACGAGCAGTACTTC.

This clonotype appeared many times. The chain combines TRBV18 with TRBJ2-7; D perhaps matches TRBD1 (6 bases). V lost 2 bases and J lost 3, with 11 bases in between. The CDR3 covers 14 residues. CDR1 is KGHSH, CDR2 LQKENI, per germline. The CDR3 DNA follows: TGTGCCAGCTCACCAGTTACGGACAGCTACGAGCAGTACTTC. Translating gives CASSPVTDSYEQYF. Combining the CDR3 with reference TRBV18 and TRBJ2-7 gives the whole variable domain NAGVMQNPRHLVRRRGQEARLRCSPMKGHSHVYWYRQLPEEGLKFMVYLQKENIIDESGMPKERFSAEFPKEGPSILRIQQVVRGDSAAYFCASSPVTDSYEQYFGPGTRLTVT.

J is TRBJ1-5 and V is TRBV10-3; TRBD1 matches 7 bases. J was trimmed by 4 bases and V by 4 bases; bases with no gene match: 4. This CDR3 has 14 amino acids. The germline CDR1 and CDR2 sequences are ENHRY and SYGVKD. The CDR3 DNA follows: TGTGCCATCAGTGTGACAGGGCAAAATCAGCCCCAGCATTTT. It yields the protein CAISVTGQNQPQHF.

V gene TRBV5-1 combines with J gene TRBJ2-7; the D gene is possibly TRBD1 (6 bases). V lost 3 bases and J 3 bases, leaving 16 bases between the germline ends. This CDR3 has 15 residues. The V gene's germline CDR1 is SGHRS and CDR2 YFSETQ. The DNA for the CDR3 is TGCGCCAGCAGCTCACAGGGTACGAAAATCTACGAGCAGTACTTC. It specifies CASSSQGTKIYEQYF.

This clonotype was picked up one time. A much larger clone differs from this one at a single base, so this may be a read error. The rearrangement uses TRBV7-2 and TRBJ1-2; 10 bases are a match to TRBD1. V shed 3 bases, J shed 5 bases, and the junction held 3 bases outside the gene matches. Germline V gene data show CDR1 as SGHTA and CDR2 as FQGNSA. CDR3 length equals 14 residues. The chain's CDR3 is CASSFGTGEYGYTF. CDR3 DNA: TGTGCCAGCAGCTTTGGGACAGGGGAATATGGCTACACCTTC.

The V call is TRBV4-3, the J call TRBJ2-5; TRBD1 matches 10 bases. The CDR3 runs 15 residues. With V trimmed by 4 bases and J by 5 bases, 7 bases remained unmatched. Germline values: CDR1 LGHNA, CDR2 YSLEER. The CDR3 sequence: CASSPRTGGGETQYF. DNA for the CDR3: TGCGCCAGCAGCCCCCGGACAGGGGGTGGGGAGACCCAGTACTTC.

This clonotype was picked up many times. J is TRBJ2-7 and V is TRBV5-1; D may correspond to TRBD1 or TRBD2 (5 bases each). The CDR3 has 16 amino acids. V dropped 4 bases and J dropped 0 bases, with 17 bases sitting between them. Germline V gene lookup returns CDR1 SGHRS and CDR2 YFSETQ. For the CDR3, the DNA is TGCGCCAGCAGCACCCACCCGGGGCGTAGCTCCTACGAGCAGTACTTC. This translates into CASSTHPGRSSYEQYF.

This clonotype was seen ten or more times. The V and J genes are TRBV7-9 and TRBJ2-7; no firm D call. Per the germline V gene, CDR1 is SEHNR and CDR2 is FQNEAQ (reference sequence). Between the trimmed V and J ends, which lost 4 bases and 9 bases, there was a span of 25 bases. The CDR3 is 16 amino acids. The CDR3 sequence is CASSSIRAEYSAGQYF. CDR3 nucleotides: TGTGCCAGCAGCTCCATCCGGGCCGAGTATTCCGCAGGGCAGTACTTC. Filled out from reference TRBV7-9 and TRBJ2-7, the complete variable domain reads DTGVSQNPRHKITKRGQNVTFRCDPISEHNRLYWYRQTLGQGPEFLTYFQNEAQLEKSRLLSDRFSAERPKGSFSTLEIQRTEQGDSAMYLCASSSIRAEYSAGQYFGPGTRLTVT.

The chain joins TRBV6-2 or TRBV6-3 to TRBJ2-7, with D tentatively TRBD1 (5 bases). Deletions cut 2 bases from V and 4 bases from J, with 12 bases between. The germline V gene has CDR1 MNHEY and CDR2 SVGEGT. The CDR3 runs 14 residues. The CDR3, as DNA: TGTGCCAGCAGTTACCTATTTGACAGTTACGAGCAGTACTTC. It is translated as CASSYLFDSYEQYF.

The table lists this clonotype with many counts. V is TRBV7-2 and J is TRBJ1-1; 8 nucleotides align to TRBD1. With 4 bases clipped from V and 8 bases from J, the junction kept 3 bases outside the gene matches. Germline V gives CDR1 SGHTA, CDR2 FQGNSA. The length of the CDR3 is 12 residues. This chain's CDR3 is CASSSRTGEAFF. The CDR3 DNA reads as TGTGCCAGCAGCTCACGGACAGGGGAAGCTTTCTTT.

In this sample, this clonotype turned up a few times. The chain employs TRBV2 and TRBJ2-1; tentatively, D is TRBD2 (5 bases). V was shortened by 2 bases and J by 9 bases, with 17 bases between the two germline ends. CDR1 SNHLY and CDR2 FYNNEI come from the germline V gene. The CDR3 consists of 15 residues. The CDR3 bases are TGTGCCAGCAGTGAAAGGAGGACCACGATCGGTGAGCAGTTCTTC. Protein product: CASSERRTTIGEQFF. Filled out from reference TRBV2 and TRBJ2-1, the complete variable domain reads EPEVTQTPSHQVTQMGQEVILRCVPISNHLYFYWYRQILGQKVEFLVSFYNNEISEKSEIFDDQFSVERPDGSNFTLKIRSTKLEDSAMYFCASSERRTTIGEQFFGPGTRLTVL.

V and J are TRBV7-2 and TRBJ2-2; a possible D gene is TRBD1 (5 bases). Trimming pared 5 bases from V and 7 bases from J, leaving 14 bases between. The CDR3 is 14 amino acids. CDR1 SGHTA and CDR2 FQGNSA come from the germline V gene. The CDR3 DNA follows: TGTGCCAGCAGCCCAGGTCTCCAGGGCGGGGAGCTGTTTTTT. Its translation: CASSPGLQGGELFF.

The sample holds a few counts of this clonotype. The CDR3 nucleotides read TGTGCCAGCAGCTTGATGGAGGCTACTGAAGCTTTCTTT. Translation: CASSLMEATEAFF. The chain carries TRBV5-6 and TRBJ1-1; no definite D call. Germline V gene data show CDR1 as SGHDT and CDR2 as YYEEEE. The CDR3 is 13 residues long. V lost 1 base and J 5 bases, leaving 9 bases between the germline ends.

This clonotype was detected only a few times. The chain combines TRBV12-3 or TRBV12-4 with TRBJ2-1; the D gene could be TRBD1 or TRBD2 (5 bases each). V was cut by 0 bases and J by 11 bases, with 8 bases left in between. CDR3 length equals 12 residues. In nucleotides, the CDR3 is TGTGCCAGCAGTTTAGCGGGGGATCAGCAGTTCTTC. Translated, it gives CASSLAGDQQFF.

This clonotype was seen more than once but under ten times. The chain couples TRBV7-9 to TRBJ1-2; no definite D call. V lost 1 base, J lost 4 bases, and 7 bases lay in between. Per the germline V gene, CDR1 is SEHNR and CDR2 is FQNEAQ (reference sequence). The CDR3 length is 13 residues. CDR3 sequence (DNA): TGTGCCAGCAGCTTAGGGACCTTCTATGGCTACACCTTC. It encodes CASSLGTFYGYTF.